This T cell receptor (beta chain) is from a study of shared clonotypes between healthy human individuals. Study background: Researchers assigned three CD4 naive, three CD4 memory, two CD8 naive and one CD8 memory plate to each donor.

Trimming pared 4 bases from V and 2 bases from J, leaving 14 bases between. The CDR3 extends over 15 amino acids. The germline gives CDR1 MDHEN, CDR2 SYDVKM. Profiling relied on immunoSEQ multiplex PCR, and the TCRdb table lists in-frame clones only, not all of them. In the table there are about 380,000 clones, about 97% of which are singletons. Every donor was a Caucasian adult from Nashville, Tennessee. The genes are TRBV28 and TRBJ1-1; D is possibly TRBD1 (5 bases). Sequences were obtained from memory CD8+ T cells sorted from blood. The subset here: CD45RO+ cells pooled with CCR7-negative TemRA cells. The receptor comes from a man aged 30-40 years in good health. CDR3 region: CASSSPGGVNTEAFF. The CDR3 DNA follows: TGTGCCAGCAGTTCACCCGGAGGGGTAAACACTGAAGCTTTCTTT.